One and the same sample provided the 13 T cell receptor beta chains below, sequenced in a study of identical twins. One entry per CDR3 protein results from TCRdb running MiXCR on the 5' RACE reads. The sample records under 800,000 distinct CDR3 sequences, 21% being singletons. This sample was shared with a second study, whose subject was T cells expressing NK-cell markers.

Sequenced input: PBMCs. These TCRs come from a woman under 30 in good health.

V and J are TRBV6-2 or TRBV6-3 and TRBJ1-2, with D possibly matching TRBD1 (5 bases). The CDR3 consists of 15 residues. Trimming left V 6 bases short and J 5 bases short, with 19 bases between. Germline values: CDR1 MNHEY, CDR2 SVGEGT. CDR3 sequence (DNA): TGTGCCAGCAGCTTCGACAGCCTGAATCAGTATGGCTACACCTTC. Translated, it gives CASSFDSLNQYGYTF.

A few counts support this clonotype. The CDR3 here is CATSRMDGTGFDGYTF. In DNA form, the CDR3 reads TGTGCCACCAGCAGGATGGACGGGACAGGGTTTGATGGCTACACCTTC. The chain has TRBV15 and TRBJ1-2, with 9 bases that match TRBD1. The germline V gene encodes CDR1 LNHNV and CDR2 YYDKDF (reference sequence). This CDR3 contains 16 residues. Trimming cost V 3 bases and J 6 bases; bases outside gene matches: 11. Full variable domain (remainder filled in from reference TRBV15 and TRBJ1-2): DAMVIQNPRYQVTQFGKPVTLSCSQTLNHNVMYWYQQKSSQAPKLLFHYYDKDFNNEADTPDNFQSRRPNTSFCFLDIRSPGLGDTAMYLCATSRMDGTGFDGYTFGSGTRLTVV.

V gene TRBV21-1 combines with J gene TRBJ2-5; whether TRBD1, the table's D call, matches the DNA was not checked. TRBV21-1 is tagged as a pseudogene. The CDR3 covers 14 residues. CDR3 in amino acids: CASSLKGLTETQYF. DNA of the CDR3: TGTGCCAGCAGCTTAAAGGGGCTGACAGAGACCCAGTACTTC.

The V gene is TRBV4-2, the J gene TRBJ2-2; D unclear. Germline CDR1 LGHNA, CDR2 YNFKEQ. CDR3 size: 15 residues. V dropped 0 bases and J dropped 4 bases, with 9 bases sitting between them. In nucleotides, the CDR3 is TGTGCCAGCAGCCAAGACGCGGTCTTCACCGGGGAGCTGTTTTTT. Translating gives CASSQDAVFTGELFF.

This clonotype came up a few times. The V call is TRBV7-2, the J call TRBJ2-1, with TRBD1 as a possible D gene (6 bases). The CDR3 runs 13 residues. The V end was cut by 4 bases, the J end by 9 bases, with 13 bases between. Looked up from germline, CDR1 is SGHTA and CDR2 is FQGNSA. CDR3 residues: CASSSHRESEQFF. The CDR3 region has the DNA TGTGCCAGCAGCTCCCACAGGGAGAGTGAGCAGTTCTTC. Filled out from reference TRBV7-2 and TRBJ2-1, the complete variable domain reads GAGVSQSPSNKVTEKGKDVELRCDPISGHTALYWYRQSLGQGLEFLIYFQGNSAPDKSGLPSDRFSAERTGGSVSTLTIQRTQQEDSAVYLCASSSHRESEQFFGPGTRLTVL.

The table lists this clonotype with many counts. J is TRBJ2-1 and V is TRBV10-3, with 8 bases lining up with TRBD2. The CDR3 length is 16 residues. Germline V gene lookup returns CDR1 ENHRY and CDR2 SYGVKD. J gave up 4 bases and V 5 bases, and 10 bases lay outside the gene matches. The CDR3 reads CAISPRTSGLYNEQFF. Written as DNA, the CDR3 is TGTGCCATCAGTCCCAGAACTAGCGGACTATACAATGAGCAGTTCTTC.

This sequence joins TRBV20-1 and TRBJ2-7; D not certain. V lost 0 bases and J 1 base, leaving 4 bases between the germline ends. Germline lookup yields CDR1 DFQATT and CDR2 SNEGSKA (reference sequence). This CDR3 is built from 12 residues. CDR3 sequence (DNA): TGCAGTGCTAGAGACACATCCTACGAGCAGTACTTC. Protein: CSARDTSYEQYF.

The chain joins TRBV20-1 to TRBJ1-6; D is perhaps TRBD1 (6 bases). V was shortened by 5 bases and J by 7 bases, with 12 bases between the two germline ends. This CDR3 has 13 amino acids. CDR1 is DFQATT and CDR2 is SNEGSKA in the germline V gene (reference sequence). In nucleotides, the CDR3 is TGCAGTGCTCACGGGACACCGAATTCACCCCTCCACTTT. Translated, it gives CSAHGTPNSPLHF.

This clonotype was found once. The V call is TRBV6-5, the J call TRBJ1-1; no clear D. Per the germline V gene, CDR1 is MNHEY and CDR2 is SVGAGI. The CDR3 covers 14 residues. V was pared by 4 bases and J by 6 bases, with 15 bases between. The CDR3 loop reads CASSFGPAGAEAFF. Here the CDR3 DNA reads TGTGCCAGCAGTTTCGGACCTGCAGGTGCTGAAGCTTTCTTT.

This clonotype was counted only a few times. The CDR3 nucleotides are TGTGCCAGCAGTTTAGGACAGGGAAGAAGGTACAATGAGCAGTTCTTC. Encoded protein: CASSLGQGRRYNEQFF. V is TRBV12-3 or TRBV12-4 and J is TRBJ2-1, with TRBD1 matching 7 bases. The trim removed 1 base at V and 4 bases at J, leaving 7 bases unmatched. CDR3 length: 16 residues.

Only a few counts were recorded for this clonotype. The V call is TRBV7-2, the J call TRBJ2-7; D unclear. Germline CDR1 reads SGHTA; CDR2 reads FQGNSA. V lost 3 bases to trimming and J lost 2 bases, with 8 bases between them. The CDR3 has 13 residues. CDR3 sequence: CASSLDLPYEQYF. In nucleotides, the CDR3 is TGTGCCAGCAGCTTGGACCTTCCCTACGAGCAGTACTTC.

The rearrangement joins TRBV6-2 or TRBV6-3 to TRBJ1-5, with D tentatively TRBD1 (5 bases). The germline V and J ends were trimmed by 6 bases and 1 base, with 19 bases remaining between them. Germline CDR1 MNHEY, CDR2 SVGEGT. CDR3 length: 17 amino acids. The CDR3 sequence: CASRFFDSTVSNQPQHF. CDR3 nucleotides: TGTGCCAGCAGATTTTTTGACTCGACAGTCAGCAATCAGCCCCAGCATTTT.

In its sample, this clonotype was seen a few times. The V call is TRBV9, the J call TRBJ2-1, with no clear D. Germline-derived CDR1 and CDR2 are SGDLS and YYNGEE. The CDR3 is 13 residues long. Between the trimmed V and J ends, which lost 0 bases and 4 bases, there was a span of 5 bases. The CDR3 DNA sequence: TGTGCCAGCAGCGTAGTAGAATACAATGAGCAGTTCTTC. Translation: CASSVVEYNEQFF.